This TCR beta chain was observed in a study of cytomegalovirus exposure and HLA in healthy donors. Whole-study findings and limits: Some highly shared sequence variants likely arose as a pipeline artifact. Fewer than 20,000 TCR beta sequences were associated with HLA alleles at 0.05 false discovery rate in a later analysis.

Use of 60 Vbeta and 13 Jbeta primers characterized the PCR. Repertoires were generated with immunoSEQ multiplex PCR, while TCRdb's copy carries only in-frame clones and drops some. The sample has 110,000 to 150,000 clones, 75% seen once. This clone was counted between two and nine times. The antigen is undetermined. V was trimmed by 3 bases and J by 4 bases, leaving 10 bases between them. The germline CDR1 and CDR2 sequences are ENHRY and SYGVKD. The CDR3 loop spans 14 amino acids. The sequenced sample was PBMCs. This sequence originates from a man aged 30 to 39 in good health and CMV-seronegative. The chain joins TRBV10-3 to TRBJ1-5, with no clear D. The CDR3 region is CAISDPRRNQPQHF. The DNA of the CDR3 is TGTGCCATCAGTGACCCCCGCAGGAATCAGCCCCAGCATTTT.